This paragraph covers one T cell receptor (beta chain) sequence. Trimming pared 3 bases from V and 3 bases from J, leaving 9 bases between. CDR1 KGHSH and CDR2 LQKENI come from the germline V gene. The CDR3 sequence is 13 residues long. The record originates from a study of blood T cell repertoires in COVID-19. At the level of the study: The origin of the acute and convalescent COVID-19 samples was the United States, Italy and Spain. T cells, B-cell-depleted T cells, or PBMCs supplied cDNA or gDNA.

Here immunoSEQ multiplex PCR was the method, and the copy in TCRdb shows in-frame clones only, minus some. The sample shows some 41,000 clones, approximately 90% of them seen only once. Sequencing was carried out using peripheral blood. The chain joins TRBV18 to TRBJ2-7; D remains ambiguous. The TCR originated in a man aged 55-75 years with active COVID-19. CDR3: CASSPSANYEQYF. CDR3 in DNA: TGTGCCAGCTCACCCAGCGCCAACTACGAGCAGTACTTC.